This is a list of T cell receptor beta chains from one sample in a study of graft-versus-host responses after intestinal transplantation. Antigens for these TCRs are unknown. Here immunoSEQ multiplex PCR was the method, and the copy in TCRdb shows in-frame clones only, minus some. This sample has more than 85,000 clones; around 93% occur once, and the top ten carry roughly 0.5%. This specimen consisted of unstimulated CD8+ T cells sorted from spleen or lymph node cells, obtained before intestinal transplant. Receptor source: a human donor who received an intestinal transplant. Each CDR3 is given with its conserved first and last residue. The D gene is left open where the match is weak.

DNA: TGTGCCAGCATCAAGACACGTAAAGAGCAGTACTTC
CDR3: CASIKTRKEQYF
V: TRBV9
J: TRBJ2-7
D: .

DNA: TGTGCCAGCAGCCAAGGCGGAGGGGGCACTGAAGCTTTCTTT
CDR3: CASSQGGGGTEAFF
V: TRBV14
J: TRBJ1-1
D: .

DNA: TGCGCCAGCAGCTCCCCAGGGACAGACTACGAGCAGTACTTC
CDR3: CASSSPGTDYEQYF
V: TRBV5-1
J: TRBJ2-7
D: TRBD1

DNA: TGTGCCAGCAGTTTCGGTGGGGCCAACGTCCTGACTTTC
CDR3: CASSFGGANVLTF
V: TRBV28
J: TRBJ2-6
D: .

DNA: TGTGCCAGCAGCTTGGCGATAGCGGGAGGGCGTGTGTACGAGCAGTACTTC
CDR3: CASSLAIAGGRVYEQYF
V: TRBV5-4
J: TRBJ2-7
D: TRBD2

DNA: TGTGCCAGCAGTTTGGGGAGGGCCTATGGCTACACCTTC
CDR3: CASSLGRAYGYTF
V: TRBV27
J: TRBJ1-2
D: .

DNA: TGCAGCGTTGACTCGGGGACGATCGGCTACACCTTC
CDR3: CSVDSGTIGYTF
V: TRBV29-1
J: TRBJ1-2
D: .

DNA: TGTGCCAGCAGCTCTACAGGGCGAAGTACCTACGAGCAGTACTTC
CDR3: CASSSTGRSTYEQYF
V: TRBV7-9
J: TRBJ2-7
D: .

DNA: TGTGCCACCCTAGACCCTACAGATACGCAGTATTTT
CDR3: CATLDPTDTQYF
V: TRBV27
J: TRBJ2-3
D: .

DNA: TGCGCCAGCAGCCAATTTATCCCAGATGGCAATGAGCAGTTCTTC
CDR3: CASSQFIPDGNEQFF
V: TRBV4-1
J: TRBJ2-1
D: .

DNA: TGTGCCAGCAGCTGGGGGGGCGGGGCAGCCTACGAGCAGTACTTC
CDR3: CASSWGGGAAYEQYF
V: TRBV7-2
J: TRBJ2-7
D: .

DNA: TGTGCCAGCAGTCTACGACAGGGCGGCAATCAGCCCCAGCATTTT
CDR3: CASSLRQGGNQPQHF
V: TRBV28
J: TRBJ1-5
D: TRBD1

DNA: TGTGCCAGCAGTCTTAGCGGGGCAAACTACGAGCAGTACTTC
CDR3: CASSLSGANYEQYF
V: TRBV7-2
J: TRBJ2-7
D: TRBD2

DNA: TGTGCCTTTCTTTACTCTGGGGCCAACGTCCTGACTTTC
CDR3: CAFLYSGANVLTF
V: TRBV2
J: TRBJ2-6
D: .

DNA: TGCGCCAGCAGCTTGTGGGCCCGGCTTGCGGAGGAGCAGTACTTC
CDR3: CASSLWARLAEEQYF
V: TRBV5-1
J: TRBJ2-5
D: .

DNA: TGTGCCAGCAGCTTCTATCGACAGGAGACAGGGAACACTGAAGCTTTCTTT
CDR3: CASSFYRQETGNTEAFF
V: TRBV7-8
J: TRBJ1-1
D: .

DNA: TGTGCCAGCAGTGAAAGTGGCAGATCATACGAGCAGTACTTC
CDR3: CASSESGRSYEQYF
V: TRBV25-1
J: TRBJ2-7
D: .

DNA: TGTGCCACCCGATGGCTAGCGGGAGATACGCAGTATTTT
CDR3: CATRWLAGDTQYF
V: TRBV27
J: TRBJ2-3
D: TRBD2

DNA: TGTGCCAGCAGCCTGGGAGGAATTTACGAGCAGTACTTC
CDR3: CASSLGGIYEQYF
V: TRBV7-9
J: TRBJ2-7
D: .

DNA: TGCAGCGTTGAGAGTCTAGCGGGAGGCAATGAGCAGTTCTTC
CDR3: CSVESLAGGNEQFF
V: TRBV29-1
J: TRBJ2-1
D: TRBD2

DNA: TGTGCCAGCAGTGCCCCTTTTAGCGGGAGAACCGATGAGCAGTTCTTC
CDR3: CASSAPFSGRTDEQFF
V: TRBV6-4
J: TRBJ2-1
D: TRBD2